This T cell receptor (beta chain) was captured by sequencing in a study of blood T cell repertoires in COVID-19. Study as a whole: Acute and convalescent COVID-19 specimens originated in the United States, Italy and Spain.

Individuals in the exposed group had encountered a COVID-19 case within 2 weeks preceding study entry. This clone was found once. In the study's own analysis: Nucleated cell number was recorded as an estimate derived from reference gene primer amplification. Some clones are missing from TCRdb's copy, which holds only in-frame ones; the method was immunoSEQ multiplex PCR. V and J calls and clone size follow that table, whereas D and trimming were derived from the DNA. Counted here are fewer than 350,000 clones, around 85% occurring once; the ten biggest clones make up 1.9%. This CDR3 has 13 amino acids. The germline V gene has CDR1 MGHRA and CDR2 YSYEKL. Trimming took 4 bases from V and 9 from J, leaving 13 bases between them.

Sequencing was done on a sample of PBMCs or T cells enriched from blood (not recorded which). The chain combines TRBV4-1 with TRBJ2-1; the D gene is possibly TRBD1 (6 bases). This receptor was identified in a woman aged 25-40 years who had been exposed to COVID-19. The CDR3 region has the DNA TGCGCCAGCAGCCCCCAGCAGGGGACTGAGCAGTTCTTC. Amino acid sequence: CASSPQQGTEQFF.